The 16 T cell receptor beta chains in this list originate from one sample, sequenced in a study of T-cell reconstitution after alpha-beta-depleted transplantation in children. The authors prepared the TCRbeta library with unique molecular identifiers. TCRdb ran MiXCR on the PCR reads and lists one entry per CDR3 protein. Seen here are roughly 590,000 distinct CDR3 sequences, roughly 15% observed once, and the top ten hold 0.85% to 1.3%. The source material was PBMCs from the stem cell graft donor, sampled from the stem cell graft. The source of these receptors is a human donor who donated a stem cell graft to a child with acute myeloid leukemia.

This clonotype was recorded many times. The CDR3 is CASSYGLPGANEQFF. For the CDR3, the DNA is TGTGCCAGCAGTTACGGGCTACCCGGGGCGAATGAGCAGTTCTTC. This chain uses TRBV6-5 with TRBJ2-1; D assignment may be TRBD1 or TRBD2 (5 bases each). CDR1 is MNHEY, CDR2 SVGAGI, per germline. The CDR3 runs 15 residues. Trimming stripped 2 bases from V and 7 bases from J, with 15 bases between.

This clonotype was found many times. This rearrangement joins TRBV15 to TRBJ1-5; D may be TRBD1 (6 bases). This CDR3 is built from 12 residues. The germline V gene has CDR1 LNHNV and CDR2 YYDKDF (reference sequence). The V end lost 5 bases, the J end lost 7 bases, and 9 bases lay between the germline ends. CDR3 residues: CATSFGGQPQHF. Written as DNA, the CDR3 is TGTGCCACCAGCTTCGGGGGCCAGCCCCAGCATTTT.

Here the CDR3 DNA reads TGCGCCAGCAGCCAAGATCACAGTCAGGGGCCCGGTACAGATACGCAGTATTTT. This translates into CASSQDHSQGPGTDTQYF. This chain uses TRBV4-3 with TRBJ2-3; the D gene is possibly TRBD1 (6 bases). This CDR3 comprises 18 residues. Germline V gene sequence: CDR1 LGHNA, CDR2 YSLEER. Trimming removed 0 bases from V and 3 bases from J, with 19 bases in between.

This clonotype was counted many times. The rearrangement joins TRBV29-1 to TRBJ1-2; the D gene is possibly TRBD1 (5 bases). The CDR3 is made up of 13 amino acids. Germline CDR1 is SQVTM and CDR2 is ANQGSEA. Trimming pared 1 base from V and 2 bases from J, leaving 8 bases between. This CDR3 is CSVEGGPNYGYTF. CDR3 in DNA: TGCAGCGTTGAAGGGGGCCCCAACTATGGCTACACCTTC.

The chain uses TRBV12-3 or TRBV12-4 and TRBJ2-7; TRBD2 matches at 11 bases. The V and J ends lost 4 bases and 3 bases, in that order; junction bases with no gene match: 5. There are 15 residues in the CDR3. CDR3 DNA sequence: TGTGCCAGCAGTTCTAGACTAGCGGGGTACTACGAGCAGTACTTC. Amino acids: CASSSRLAGYYEQYF.

This clonotype was detected once. The chain joins TRBV30 to TRBJ1-5; a possible D gene is TRBD1 (5 bases). This CDR3 contains 13 residues. Germline CDR1 is GTSNPN and CDR2 is SVGIG (reference sequence). V lost 3 bases, J lost 4 bases, and 10 bases lay in between. The CDR3 is CAWSGGANQPQHF. The CDR3 DNA reads TGTGCCTGGAGCGGAGGGGCTAATCAGCCCCAGCATTTT.

The V and J genes are TRBV15 and TRBJ2-5; TRBD1 matches 8 bases. Germline CDR1 and CDR2: LNHNV and YYDKDF (reference sequence). Trimming cost V 3 bases and J 4 bases; bases outside gene matches: 10. The CDR3 has 16 amino acids. The CDR3 DNA sequence: TGTGCCACCAGCAGGATGGGACAGGCCAACCGAGAGACCCAGTACTTC. Its protein is CATSRMGQANRETQYF.

This clonotype was detected ten times or more. The genes are TRBV5-1 and TRBJ2-1; TRBD2 aligns across 8 bases. Germline loops: CDR1 SGHRS, CDR2 YFSETQ. This CDR3 is built from 15 residues. With 0 bases clipped from V and 8 bases from J, the junction kept 7 bases outside the gene matches. The CDR3 loop is CASSLEVAGMDEQFF. The DNA of the CDR3 is TGCGCCAGCAGCTTGGAGGTAGCGGGGATGGATGAGCAGTTCTTC.

The rearrangement joins TRBV5-1 to TRBJ2-1; perhaps TRBD1 as D (5 bases). The CDR3 has 15 residues. The V end was cut by 0 bases, the J end by 6 bases, with 13 bases between. The germline gives CDR1 SGHRS, CDR2 YFSETQ. Written as DNA, the CDR3 is TGCGCCAGCAGCTTGGCAGGGTTCCTTAGCAATGAGCAGTTCTTC. It codes for CASSLAGFLSNEQFF.

This clonotype came up many times. This sequence joins TRBV29-1 and TRBJ1-1, with unresolved D. In germline, CDR1 is SQVTM, CDR2 ANQGSEA. The CDR3 extends over 11 amino acids. Trimming removed 1 base from V and 6 bases from J, with 6 bases in between. CDR3 nucleotide sequence: TGCAGCGTTGAAGCGGGAGCTGAAGCTTTCTTT. Its protein is CSVEAGAEAFF.

V and J are TRBV9 and TRBJ2-3, with D tentatively TRBD1 (5 bases). Germline V CDR1 and CDR2: SGDLS, YYNGEE. CDR3 length equals 15 residues. The V and J ends lost 8 bases and 1 base respectively, with 17 bases between them. Here the CDR3 DNA reads TGTGCCAGTACTAAGGGCAGGGTTGGCACAGATACGCAGTATTTT. This codes for CASTKGRVGTDTQYF.

The rearrangement uses TRBV7-2 and TRBJ2-7; 9 nucleotides agree with TRBD1. The V segment lost 2 bases and the J segment 3 bases; nucleotides outside the gene matches: 11. Germline V gene lookup returns CDR1 SGHTA and CDR2 FQGNSA. The CDR3 has 17 amino acids. The CDR3 coding sequence is TGTGCCAGCAGCTTAACCACAGGGGGCGGCGTGAACTACGAGCAGTACTTC. Amino acids: CASSLTTGGGVNYEQYF.

This clonotype was counted a few times. A read error is possible here, since a much larger clone lies one base away. This chain connects TRBV20-1 to TRBJ1-1; D is undetermined. V was trimmed by 3 bases and J by 5 bases, leaving 4 bases between them. CDR1 DFQATT and CDR2 SNEGSKA come from the germline V gene (reference sequence). CDR3 length equals 10 residues. Here the CDR3 reads CSASETEAFF. DNA of the CDR3: TGCAGTGCTAGCGAGACTGAAGCTTTCTTT.

The rearrangement joins TRBV7-9 to TRBJ2-7; 8 bases match TRBD2. The V gene's germline CDR1 is SEHNR and CDR2 FQNEAQ (reference sequence). The trim removed 3 bases at V and 0 bases at J, leaving 4 bases unmatched. CDR3 size: 15 residues. The CDR3 here is CASSFTRGASYEQYF. In DNA form, the CDR3 reads TGTGCCAGCAGCTTCACGCGGGGGGCCTCCTACGAGCAGTACTTC.

This clonotype was detected only a few times. The chain joins TRBV20-1 to TRBJ1-4; D is uncertain. The CDR3 sequence is 17 residues long. Deletions cut 3 bases from V and 8 bases from J, with 25 bases between. Per germline, CDR1 DFQATT and CDR2 SNEGSKA (reference sequence). The CDR3 loop reads CSASNWQKRDVWEKLFF. CDR3 nucleotide sequence: TGCAGTGCTAGTAACTGGCAAAAACGGGATGTATGGGAAAAACTGTTTTTT.

V and J are TRBV12-3 or TRBV12-4 and TRBJ1-5; TRBD1 matches 9 bases. The CDR3 contains 15 residues. Trimming at V came to 6 bases and at J to 2 bases, leaving 5 bases not matched to a gene. The CDR3 region has the DNA TGTGCCAGCAGATGGACAGGGGAAGGCAATCAGCCCCAGCATTTT. Translated, it gives CASRWTGEGNQPQHF.